This T cell receptor beta chain was recovered during a study of control samples from healthy donors and cancer patients. Method: immunoSEQ multiplex PCR; TCRdb's copy keeps in-frame clones and lacks some. The sample lists some 150,000 clones; approximately 94% were seen once. The CDR3 runs to 14 residues. The germline V gene has CDR1 SGHNT and CDR2 YYREEE (reference sequence). Trimming removed 1 base from V and 4 bases from J; junction bases left unmatched: 2. This rearrangement joins TRBV5-4 to TRBJ2-7, with TRBD1 identical over 10 bases. Sequencing input: PBMCs. This sequence originates from a man in his 60s with colorectal cancer. CDR3 in amino acids: CASSLPGQGYEQYF. In nucleotides, the CDR3 is TGTGCCAGCAGCTTGCCGGGACAGGGGTACGAGCAGTACTTC.